Listed here are 3 T cell receptor beta chains from one sample, sequenced in a study of PD-1 blockade in classical Hodgkin lymphoma. The data were produced by immunoSEQ multiplex PCR, yet TCRdb's version contains in-frame clones alone and is incomplete. The data hold approximately 99,000 clones, with more than 80% observed a single time. Each of the patients experienced relapse following autologous stem cell transplantation, and their brentuximab vedotin exposure differed. The material sequenced was peripheral blood mononuclear cells (PBMCs), taken before the second cycle of nivolumab. These receptors all stem from a human donor with classical Hodgkin lymphoma.

This chain links TRBV4-1 with TRBJ2-5; 10 bases are shared with TRBD2. CDR3 length: 15 residues. With V trimmed by 2 bases and J by 7 bases, 7 bases remained unmatched. Germline V gene sequence: CDR1 MGHRA, CDR2 YSYEKL. The CDR3 region has the DNA TGCGCCAGCAGCCAACTAGCGGGAGTGTGGGTGACCCAGTACTTC. This codes for CASSQLAGVWVTQYF.

V and J are TRBV5-6 and TRBJ1-3; TRBD1 aligns across 8 bases. Germline V gene lookup returns CDR1 SGHDT and CDR2 YYEEEE. After removal of 4 bases from V and 4 bases from J, the junction contained 10 bases not matched to a gene. This CDR3 comprises 16 residues. The CDR3 spells CASSPSQGARGNTIYF. The CDR3 region has the DNA TGTGCCAGCAGCCCGAGCCAGGGGGCGAGGGGAAACACCATATATTTT.

This clone appeared a single time. The rearrangement uses TRBV14 and TRBJ2-1; 8 bases are a match to TRBD2. Germline CDR1 SGHDN, CDR2 FVKESK. This CDR3 has 17 residues. Unmatched junction bases numbered 8, after V lost 4 bases and J lost 0 bases. CDR3 in DNA: TGTGCCAGCAGCCGAACGACCCTAGCGGGCTCCTACAATGAGCAGTTCTTC. Residues: CASSRTTLAGSYNEQFF. Full variable domain (rest looked up from reference TRBV14 and TRBJ2-1): EAGVTQFPSHSVIEKGQTVTLRCDPISGHDNLYWYRRVMGKEIKFLLHFVKESKQDESGMPNNRFLAERTGGTYSTLKVQPAELEDSGVYFCASSRTTLAGSYNEQFFGPGTRLTVL.